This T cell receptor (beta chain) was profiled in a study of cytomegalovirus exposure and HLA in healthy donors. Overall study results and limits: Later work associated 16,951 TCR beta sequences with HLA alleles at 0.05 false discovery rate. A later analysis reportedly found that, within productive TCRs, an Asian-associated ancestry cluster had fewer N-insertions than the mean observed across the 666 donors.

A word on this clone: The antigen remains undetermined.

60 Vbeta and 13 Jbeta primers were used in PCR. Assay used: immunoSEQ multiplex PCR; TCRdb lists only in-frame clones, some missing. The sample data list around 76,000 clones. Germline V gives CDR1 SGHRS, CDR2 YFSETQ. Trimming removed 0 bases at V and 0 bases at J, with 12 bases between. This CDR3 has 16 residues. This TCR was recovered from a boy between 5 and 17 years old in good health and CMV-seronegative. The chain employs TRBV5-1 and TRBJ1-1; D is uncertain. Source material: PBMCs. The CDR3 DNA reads TGCGCCAGCAGCTTGGCCGGACTCCTCTTGAACACTGAAGCTTTCTTT. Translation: CASSLAGLLLNTEAFF. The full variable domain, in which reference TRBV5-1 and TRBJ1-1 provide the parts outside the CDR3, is KAGVTQTPRYLIKTRGQQVTLSCSPISGHRSVSWYQQTPGQGLQFLFEYFSETQRNKGNFPGRFSGRQFSNSRSEMNVSTLELGDSALYLCASSLAGLLLNTEAFFGQGTRLTVV.